The 4 T cell receptor beta chains given below trace back to one sample, sequenced in a study of T-cell memory formation after mild COVID-19. TCRdb called the 5' RACE reads again in MiXCR, with one record for every CDR3 protein. The sample lists under 350,000 distinct CDR3 sequences, 16% occurring once. Material: PBMCs or a T cell subset sorted from them (not recorded which). The source of these receptors is a man aged 18 to 30 who had mild COVID-19 (a few samples of this study predate the infection). Cell type and time point are not known.

The rearrangement links TRBV19 to TRBJ1-1; the D gene is possibly TRBD1 (5 bases). Per the germline V gene, CDR1 is LNHDA and CDR2 is SQIVND (reference sequence). The ends were cut back, 9 bases at V and 0 bases at J, with 11 bases in the middle. This CDR3 has 13 amino acids. The chain's CDR3 is CASQQELNTEAFF. The CDR3 DNA follows: TGTGCCAGCCAACAGGAGCTGAACACTGAAGCTTTCTTT.

The sample holds a few counts of this clonotype. The chain couples TRBV18 to TRBJ2-7; no firm D call. Between the trimmed V and J ends, which lost 4 bases and 2 bases, there was a span of 15 bases. Germline-derived CDR1 and CDR2 are KGHSH and LQKENI. The CDR3 totals 15 residues. CDR3 sequence (DNA): TGTGCCAGCTCACGACCGAGCACTCAGGCCTACGAGCAGTACTTC. Its protein product is CASSRPSTQAYEQYF.

This clonotype was observed at least ten times. The J gene is TRBJ1-1, the V gene TRBV5-1; a weak D match, TRBD1 (5 bases). CDR1 and CDR2 from the germline V gene are SGHRS and YFSETQ. The V gene lost 1 base and the J gene lost 1 base, with 8 bases spanning the gap. This CDR3 is built from 14 residues. CDR3 in DNA: TGCGCCAGCAGCTTGTGGGGGGGGAACACTGAAGCTTTCTTT. Protein product: CASSLWGGNTEAFF.

This chain uses TRBV4-3 with TRBJ2-4; perhaps TRBD2 as D (6 bases). The V and J ends lost 0 bases and 0 bases respectively, with 12 bases between them. Germline V gives CDR1 LGHNA, CDR2 YSLEER. This CDR3 region has 17 residues. The CDR3 nucleotides are TGCGCCAGCAGCCAAGATAGGGAGGCCTTAGCCAAAAACATTCAGTACTTC. The encoded protein is CASSQDREALAKNIQYF.